The rows below give T cell receptor beta chains drawn from one sample of a study of T-cell reconstitution after alpha-beta-depleted transplantation in children. TCRdb processed the PCR reads anew with MiXCR; each CDR3 protein has one entry. The sample lists nearly 400,000 distinct CDR3 sequences; 20% were seen once. Specimen: PBMCs from the stem cell graft donor, collected from the stem cell graft. These receptors were obtained from a human donor who donated a stem cell graft to a child with acute myeloid leukemia. The CDR3 runs from the conserved cysteine through the conserved F or W. The D gene is left open where the match is weak. Expanded clones are given a class, and other clones once, few, many or no size at all.

cdr3_nt | cdr3_aa | j_call | v_call | clone_size | d_call
TGTGCCAGCAGCTCCGCGGGATGGTATAGCAATCAGCCCCAGCATTTT | CASSSAGWYSNQPQHF | TRBJ1-5 | TRBV6-1 | - | -
TGTGCCAGCAGGTTAACCACAGGGGACGGCTACACCTTC | CASRLTTGDGYTF | TRBJ1-2 | TRBV12-3/TRBV12-4 | few | TRBD1
TGTGCCTTGTTGCGACAGGGCTCCTACAATGAGCAGTTCTTC | CALLRQGSYNEQFF | TRBJ2-1 | TRBV30 | many | TRBD1
TGTGCCAGCAGTTGGGACAGGCATAGCAATCAGCCCCAGCATTTT | CASSWDRHSNQPQHF | TRBJ1-5 | TRBV27 | few | TRBD1
TGTGCCACCAGTGATTTTGCGGGTTACAATGAGCAGTTCTTC | CATSDFAGYNEQFF | TRBJ2-1 | TRBV24-1 | - | -
TGCGCCAGCAGCCAAGAGAATACGATGGGTGAAAAACTGTTTTTT | CASSQENTMGEKLFF | TRBJ1-4 | TRBV4-1 | once | -
TGTGCCAGCAGATTTAGCGGGAGCAGTGCCGAGCAGTACTTC | CASRFSGSSAEQYF | TRBJ2-7 | TRBV12-3/TRBV12-4 | few | TRBD2
TGTGCCATCGGACAGTCCTCTGGGGCCAACGTCCTGACTTTC | CAIGQSSGANVLTF | TRBJ2-6 | TRBV6-2/TRBV6-3 | - | -
TGTGCCATCAGTGAGTCTGATACGCAGTATTTT | CAISESDTQYF | TRBJ2-3 | TRBV10-3 | few | -
TGTGCCAGCAGCGAGGACAGGGCCTACGAGCAGTACTTC | CASSEDRAYEQYF | TRBJ2-7 | TRBV25-1 | many | TRBD1
TGTGCCAGCAGCTTAGGGCGCAGAGGGTACGAGCAGTACTTC | CASSLGRRGYEQYF | TRBJ2-7 | TRBV13 | - | -
TGTGCCAGCAGCCCACCGGGGGATTTGGATACGCAGTATTTT | CASSPPGDLDTQYF | TRBJ2-3 | TRBV27 | few | -
TGTGCCACCAGTGTAGGAGCGGGAGCCGTAGATACGCAGTATTTT | CATSVGAGAVDTQYF | TRBJ2-3 | TRBV24-1 | few | TRBD2
TGTGCCAGCAGTCGTGGACAGGTTGGCGCCGGGGAGCTGTTTTTT | CASSRGQVGAGELFF | TRBJ2-2 | TRBV12-3/TRBV12-4 | - | TRBD1
TGTGCCAGCAGCCTAGGGAGGGTGTCAGATACGCAGTATTTT | CASSLGRVSDTQYF | TRBJ2-3 | TRBV7-3 | few | TRBD2
TGCGCCAGCAGCACAGGGATCCCCGGGGAGCTGTTTTTT | CASSTGIPGELFF | TRBJ2-2 | TRBV4-1 | few | -
TGCAGTGCTAGTTCCCAAGAGACCCAGTACTTC | CSASSQETQYF | TRBJ2-5 | TRBV20-1 | - | -
TGCAGCGCCGTGGTGGGACGGGGCGTTCGGGAGCAGTACTTC | CSAVVGRGVREQYF | TRBJ2-7 | TRBV29-1 | few | -
TGTGCCAGCAGTTCCGCGGGACCGACCTACGAGCAGTACTTC | CASSSAGPTYEQYF | TRBJ2-7 | TRBV12-3/TRBV12-4 | few | -
TGCAGTGCTAGACAAGCGGGAGTACAAGAGACCCAGTACTTC | CSARQAGVQETQYF | TRBJ2-5 | TRBV20-1 | few | TRBD2
TGTGCCAGCAGCCCTTTAGGCGGGAGGACCTACAATGAGCAGTTCTTC | CASSPLGGRTYNEQFF | TRBJ2-1 | TRBV7-9 | many | TRBD2
TGTGCCAGCAGCCCGAGTCCCGGGACAGGGAACACTGAAGCTTTCTTT | CASSPSPGTGNTEAFF | TRBJ1-1 | TRBV3-1 | - | TRBD1
TGTGCCAGCAGCTTATCAGCCTACAATGAGCAGTTCTTC | CASSLSAYNEQFF | TRBJ2-1 | TRBV7-8 | many | -
TGTGCCAGCAGCCCCAAGTCGTGGCAGGAGCAGTTCTTC | CASSPKSWQEQFF | TRBJ2-1 | TRBV7-3 | few | -
TGTGCCACCAGCAGAGAGGGGGAGACCCAGTACTTC | CATSREGETQYF | TRBJ2-5 | TRBV15 | few | -
TGTGCCAGCAGCGTAGGTCTTAGCGGGAGGAACAATGAGCAGTTCTTC | CASSVGLSGRNNEQFF | TRBJ2-1 | TRBV9 | many | TRBD2
TGTGCCAGCAGCCTCGCGGGGGCCCAAGAGACCCAGTACTTC | CASSLAGAQETQYF | TRBJ2-5 | TRBV12-3/TRBV12-4 | many | -
TGTGCCAGCAGCTTAAACGGGAGCCCCGATACGCAGTATTTT | CASSLNGSPDTQYF | TRBJ2-3 | TRBV7-3 | - | -
TGTGCCAGCAGAACGGGACTAAATGAGCAGTTCTTC | CASRTGLNEQFF | TRBJ2-1 | TRBV12-3/TRBV12-4 | many | TRBD2
TGTGCCAGCAGTTTGTATGTGCCTTACGAGCAGTACTTC | CASSLYVPYEQYF | TRBJ2-7 | TRBV12-3/TRBV12-4 | few | -
TGTGCCACCAATATTCGGGGGACCTACGAGCAGTACTTC | CATNIRGTYEQYF | TRBJ2-7 | TRBV15 | few | -
TGTGCCAGCAGTGACAGAGATAATGGCTACACCTTC | CASSDRDNGYTF | TRBJ1-2 | TRBV6-2/TRBV6-3 | - | -
TGCAGTGCTTGGACTAGCGGACACACAGATACGCAGTATTTT | CSAWTSGHTDTQYF | TRBJ2-3 | TRBV20-1 | many | TRBD2
TGCAGTGCTAGAGCGGGAGCACGGGAGACCCAGTACTTC | CSARAGARETQYF | TRBJ2-5 | TRBV20-1 | many | -
TGTGCCAGCAGTTACGTTAGCGGGATGTTCGAGCAGTACTTC | CASSYVSGMFEQYF | TRBJ2-7 | TRBV6-5 | - | TRBD2
TGTGCCAGCAGCCAAGAAAGAGGGAAAGGCTACGAGCAGTACTTC | CASSQERGKGYEQYF | TRBJ2-7 | TRBV4-2 | - | -
TGTGCCACCAGTGAGACTTGGAACGACGAGCAGTACTTC | CATSETWNDEQYF | TRBJ2-7 | TRBV24-1 | many | -
TGTGCTAGCAGCGAAGGCCATAGCACAGATACGCAGTATTTT | CASSEGHSTDTQYF | TRBJ2-3 | TRBV7-7 | - | -
TGTGCCAGCACCCCTGGACAGGGTCGATACACCGGGGAGCTGTTTTTT | CASTPGQGRYTGELFF | TRBJ2-2 | TRBV6-1 | - | TRBD1
TGTGCCAGCAGTTTAGCGGCTAGCGGGACAGATACGCAGTATTTT | CASSLAASGTDTQYF | TRBJ2-3 | TRBV12-3/TRBV12-4 | few | TRBD2
TGTGCCAGCAGGAGGTACGAGCAGTACTTC | CASRRYEQYF | TRBJ2-7 | TRBV2 | - | -
TGTGCCATCAGTGAGTCGACTCGGGGGAGAGAGACCCAGTACTTC | CAISESTRGRETQYF | TRBJ2-5 | TRBV10-3 | few | -
TGCAGTCCTAGGAGCGCCCCGGGTGAGCAGTTCTTC | CSPRSAPGEQFF | TRBJ2-1 | TRBV20-1 | few | -
TGCAGTGCTAAACTCGGGAGGGACTACGAGCAGTACTTC | CSAKLGRDYEQYF | TRBJ2-7 | TRBV20-1 | - | TRBD2
TGTGCCAGCAGTTACGGACCTAAGGGTCAGCCCCAGCATTTT | CASSYGPKGQPQHF | TRBJ1-5 | TRBV6-5 | - | -
TGTGCCAGCAGTTCCCGACGGGAGAATTACGAGCAGTACTTC | CASSSRRENYEQYF | TRBJ2-7 | TRBV28 | - | -
TGTGCCAGCAGTTACGGGGTAGCGCTCGAAGAGACCCAGTACTTC | CASSYGVALEETQYF | TRBJ2-5 | TRBV6-5 | few | -
TGTGCCAGCAGCGCCCCGGGAGGAAGCTCCTACAATGAGCAGTTCTTC | CASSAPGGSSYNEQFF | TRBJ2-1 | TRBV9 | - | TRBD2
TGTGCCAGCAGTTCACCCGGACGGGCAGATCAGCCCCAGCATTTT | CASSSPGRADQPQHF | TRBJ1-5 | TRBV12-3/TRBV12-4 | few | -
TGTGCCAGCAGCGTTGTAGCGGGAGTGCAGTTCTTC | CASSVVAGVQFF | TRBJ2-1 | TRBV7-2 | - | TRBD2
TGTGCCAGCAGTTTCTGGACAGACACGAACACCGGGGAGCTGTTTTTT | CASSFWTDTNTGELFF | TRBJ2-2 | TRBV28 | - | -
TGTGCCAGCGGCCAGGGAGATATGCCCACGTATGAAAAACTGTTTTTT | CASGQGDMPTYEKLFF | TRBJ1-4 | TRBV5-5 | few | -
TGTGCCAGCAGCACTACCTACGAGCAGTACTTC | CASSTTYEQYF | TRBJ2-7 | TRBV6-2/TRBV6-3 | - | -